The present T cell receptor (beta chain) was sequenced within a study of T-cell reconstitution after alpha-beta-depleted transplantation in children (TCRdb year 2016). With respect to the entire study: T-cell immune reconstitution after TCRalphabeta/CD19-depleted allogeneic hematopoietic cell transplantation in children was quantitatively tracked in the study by means of TCR repertoire profiling.

The V end gives up 4 bases and the J end 6 bases, leaving 4 bases in the junction not matched to a gene. The germline V gene (reference sequence) provides CDR1 DFQATT and CDR2 SNEGSKA. The CDR3 sequence holds 14 residues, the cysteine and phenylalanine included. Of all the DNA, just the CDR3 is kept, 42 bases in frame from base 1. This clonotype was seen ten or more times. Its specific antigen is unknown. It has no much larger one-base neighbor in the sample; base qualities were not kept. Libraries were made using PCR. The listed sequencing device is Illumina HiSeq 2500. TCR library preparation used molecular barcoding, with unique molecular identifiers applied to normalize quantification of the TCRbeta repertoire. TCRdb handled the public reads itself, with Q25 trimming in fastp and clone calling in MiXCR, and kept productive beta chains. Rows matching on CDR3 protein sequence are summarized as one entry with the most common DNA and genes. This sample holds approximately 590,000 distinct CDR3 sequences; roughly 10% were observed only once. The ten largest make up about 4.3% of the sample.

The sequence derives from a human donor who donated a stem cell graft to a child with acute myeloid leukemia. The sample was PBMCs from the stem cell graft donor, taken from the stem cell graft. The chain is encoded by TRBV20-1 joined to TRBJ2-7; 15 nucleotides in the junction match TRBD2. The CDR3 protein is CSAIPGLAGGEQYF. The nucleotides read TGCAGTGCTATTCCGGGACTAGCGGGAGGCGAGCAGTACTTC.